The sequence of this T cell receptor (beta chain) was determined in a study of blood T cell repertoires in COVID-19. Across the study: The origin of the acute and convalescent COVID-19 samples was the United States, Italy and Spain. T cells, B-cell-depleted T cells, or PBMCs supplied cDNA or gDNA.

In the original processing: Reference gene primers were amplified, and this amplification served to estimate nucleated cell counts. Produced via immunoSEQ multiplex PCR; TCRdb's table is partial and in-frame only. The D gene and trimming were derived from the DNA, and the V and J assignments and clone size from that table. The table lists fewer than 250,000 clones, approximately 84% of them singletons. From germline, CDR1 is MNHEY and CDR2 SVGAGI. The length of the CDR3 is 15 residues. The V and J ends lost 8 bases and 4 bases, in that order; junction bases with no gene match: 9. Material: peripheral blood. The chain employs TRBV6-5 and TRBJ2-1; 9 bases are a match to TRBD1. The sequence was obtained from a man between 50 and 59 years old with acute or convalescent COVID-19. CDR3 sequence: CASRSRDRVYNEQFF. The CDR3, as DNA: TGTGCCAGCCGCTCCCGGGACAGGGTATACAATGAGCAGTTCTTC.